These T cell receptor beta chains were read from a single sample in a study of T-cell memory formation after mild COVID-19. Using its own MiXCR run on the 5' RACE reads, TCRdb lists one record per CDR3 protein. The data hold fewer than 300,000 distinct CDR3 sequences, with over 15% observed a single time. Sample: PBMCs or a T cell subset sorted from them (not recorded which). The receptors originated from a man younger than 35 who had mild COVID-19 (a few samples of this study predate the infection). Cell type and time point are not known. Each CDR3 is given with its conserved first and last residue.

J | V | CDR3
TRBJ2-1 | TRBV4-2 | CASSQTLASEQFF
TRBJ1-6 | TRBV5-4 | CASSYGTETTLLHF
TRBJ1-1 | TRBV3-1 | CASSVTGTGSTEAFF
TRBJ2-1 | TRBV5-4 | CASSQRGAPKEQFF
TRBJ2-1 | TRBV10-3 | CAIRDANRGSGEQFF
TRBJ2-5 | TRBV3-1 | CASSLREDQETQYF
TRBJ2-3 | TRBV20-1 | CSALAGGVEDTQYF
TRBJ2-7 | TRBV2 | CASSEARGSKSEQYF
TRBJ2-2 | TRBV5-4 | CASSPIGAGAQNTGELFF
TRBJ1-2 | TRBV6-5 | CASSYSAQGYGYTF
TRBJ1-5 | TRBV6-2/TRBV6-3 | CASTGSRSNQPQHF
TRBJ2-5 | TRBV6-5 | CASSYGGGTEETQYF
TRBJ2-3 | TRBV11-2 | CASSLDSSGGANYGPTDTQYF
TRBJ1-5 | TRBV7-2 | CASSLQGPPGAQHF
TRBJ2-3 | TRBV7-2 | CASSFWDTQYF
TRBJ1-6 | TRBV5-4 | CASSLQGTDSPLHF
TRBJ1-5 | TRBV7-8 | CASSRGRGTDQPQHF
TRBJ2-3 | TRBV27 | CASSLLGTSTDTQYF
TRBJ2-3 | TRBV20-1 | CSAQSGADTQYF
TRBJ2-2 | TRBV7-9 | CASSISARRTGELFF
TRBJ2-2 | TRBV12-3/TRBV12-4 | CASERSTNTGELFF
TRBJ1-1 | TRBV12-3/TRBV12-4 | CASSLQERRVEAFF
TRBJ2-7 | TRBV6-2/TRBV6-3 | CASSWRGDLDEQYF
TRBJ1-3 | TRBV18 | CASSPGNTIYF
TRBJ1-4 | TRBV20-1 | CSAKDRVREKLFF
TRBJ1-2 | TRBV4-1 | CASSQGSFGTASGGYTF
TRBJ1-2 | TRBV7-9 | CASSLYTGGSVYGYTF
TRBJ1-2 | TRBV28 | CASRPQGGTVWGYTF
TRBJ2-5 | TRBV10-3 | CAISESEAGTQYF
TRBJ2-2 | TRBV5-1 | CASSKGHRDPNTGELFF
TRBJ2-5 | TRBV18 | CASSPPGSPLETQYF
TRBJ1-5 | TRBV9 | CASSVEGNSNQPQHF
TRBJ2-3 | TRBV6-1 | CASSARTGVSTDTQYF
TRBJ1-2 | TRBV10-3 | CAISEGPPINYGYTF
TRBJ2-3 | TRBV7-2 | CASSFAGLFTDTQYF
TRBJ2-1 | TRBV5-5 | CASSLQGINEQFF
TRBJ2-5 | TRBV27 | CASRRTGGGLLETQYF
TRBJ1-1 | TRBV12-3/TRBV12-4 | CASSIDEGPTEAFF
TRBJ1-6 | TRBV29-1 | CSVKGSTPNSPLHF
TRBJ1-1 | TRBV5-1 | CASSLVPDRLPEAFF
TRBJ2-1 | TRBV12-3/TRBV12-4 | CASSSPGLGEQFF
TRBJ1-1 | TRBV3-1 | CASSQIWGGMNTEAFF